The clone carrying this T cell receptor delta chain was detected only a few times. The protein TCRdb gives is from a much larger clone and does not agree with this DNA's translation at residue 13, likely a read error; the protein shown here comes from the DNA. The length of the CDR3 is 17 residues. Germline V gives CDR1 TVYSNPD, CDR2 GDNSRS (reference sequence). TCRdb made new clone calls on the reads using CATT. The data hold fewer than 6,000 delta-chain clones, with around 4.2% observed a single time. The data belong to a study of gamma-delta chains in newborns, infants, children. Study information: Polyclonal expansion of innate γδ T cells after birth follows microbial exposure.

The sequencing sample was made of blood. This TCR came from a child who was a newborn, infant or young child, either healthy, febrile or measles-vaccinated (not recorded which). V is TRDV3 and J is TRDJ3; 8 bases fit TRDD3. CDR3 coding DNA: TGTGCCTCAAAACTGGGGGGCATCTCCTGGGACACCCTACAGATGTTTTTC. Its protein product is CASKLGGISWDTLQMFF.